This TCR beta chain was documented in a study of cytomegalovirus exposure and HLA in healthy donors. The study, taken as a whole, reports: The classifier was said to identify cytomegalovirus status with high specificity and sensitivity.

Of note for this clone: Its cognate antigen is unknown.

This CDR3 contains 15 residues. J lost 9 bases, V lost 4 bases, and 10 bases had no gene match. The V gene's germline CDR1 is LGHNA and CDR2 YSLEER. TCRdb keeps only in-frame clones here, not all; method: immunoSEQ multiplex PCR. The sample contains approximately 160,000 clones, about 90% of which appear only once. The rearrangement joins TRBV4-3 to TRBJ2-1; the match to TRBD2 covers 9 bases. Sequenced input: PBMCs. The source of this sequence is a woman aged 18-30 years in good health and CMV-seropositive. The CDR3 region is CASSLAGTSYGEQFF. In nucleotides, the CDR3 is TGCGCCAGCAGCCTGGCCGGGACTAGCTACGGTGAGCAGTTCTTC.